The rows below give T cell receptor beta chains drawn from one sample of a study of T cells after yellow fever vaccination. From the 5' RACE reads, TCRdb called clonotypes with MiXCR, one entry per CDR3 protein. This table holds about 370,000 distinct CDR3 sequences, around a tenth found once. Specimen: PBMCs, collected on the day of the first yellow fever vaccination. The receptors shown here come from a man in his late teens or twenties who received the YFV17D yellow fever vaccine. CDR3s include the opening cysteine and the closing phenylalanine or tryptophan. The D gene is left open where the match is weak. Not every row has a clone size; where given, it reads once, few, many or a size class.

d_call j_call clone_size v_call cdr3_nt cdr3_aa
- TRBJ2-2 - TRBV12-3/TRBV12-4 TGTGCCAGCAGTTCGGGACTTGACACCGGGGAGCTGTTTTTT CASSSGLDTGELFF
- TRBJ1-5 few TRBV28 TGTGCCAGCACCTTGGGGGGGGGCCGGCAGCCCCAGCATTTT CASTLGGGRQPQHF
- TRBJ2-5 few TRBV2 TGTGCCAGCAGTGAAGGGCCTGTGGAGACCCAGTACTTC CASSEGPVETQYF
TRBD1 TRBJ1-2 - TRBV18 TGTGCCAGCTCCCGGGACAGAATTAACTATGGCTACACCTTC CASSRDRINYGYTF
- TRBJ2-2 - TRBV4-1 TGCGCCAGCAGCCAGGAGGTCGGGTATGTTGGCCCGTCCGGGGAGCTGTTTTTT CASSQEVGYVGPSGELFF
- TRBJ2-1 - TRBV19 TGTGCCAGTACTCCGCGGCGGGGAGACAATGAGCAGTTCTTC CASTPRRGDNEQFF
TRBD1 TRBJ2-5 few TRBV5-4 TGTGCCAGCAGCCTTGACAGGGGGCTTCTCGAGACCCAGTACTTC CASSLDRGLLETQYF
TRBD1 TRBJ1-4 few TRBV3-1 TGTGCCAGCAGACGGGACAGCCGAAATGAAAAACTGTTTTTT CASRRDSRNEKLFF
TRBD1 TRBJ1-1 - TRBV5-1 TGCGCCAGCAGCCAAGGGGGCTTGAACACTGAAGCTTTCTTT CASSQGGLNTEAFF
- TRBJ1-3 - TRBV12-3/TRBV12-4 TGTGCCAGCAGCCTTACGGGAGCTTCTGGAAACACCATATATTTT CASSLTGASGNTIYF
- TRBJ1-1 - TRBV27 TGTGCCAGCAGTTTATTAGGTGGCAGGGGCGCAGGCACTGAAGCTTTCTTT CASSLLGGRGAGTEAFF
- TRBJ1-1 - TRBV6-2/TRBV6-3 TGTGCCAGCAGCCACGGGGGACACCTGAACACTGAAGCTTTCTTT CASSHGGHLNTEAFF
- TRBJ2-1 few TRBV7-6 TGTGCCAGCAGCCAAGAAGGGGGGCCCGGCGGTGAGCAGTTCTTC CASSQEGGPGGEQFF
- TRBJ2-1 - TRBV4-1 TGCGCCAGCAGTCGTTCGACTGAGCAGTTCTTC CASSRSTEQFF
- TRBJ2-7 few TRBV6-2/TRBV6-3 TGTGCCAGCTCCAATGCAGCGGAAACGCGGGAGCAGTACTTC CASSNAAETREQYF
- TRBJ2-7 - TRBV7-6 TGTGCCAGCAGCTTTAAGCTAGCTGCGAACGAGCAGTACTTC CASSFKLAANEQYF
- TRBJ2-5 many TRBV18 TGTGCCAGCTGTGACTTTCAAGAGACCCAGTACTTC CASCDFQETQYF
TRBD1 TRBJ1-6 few TRBV4-1 TGCGCCAGCAGCCACTCCCAGGGGGGTCAATATAATTCACCCCTCCACTTT CASSHSQGGQYNSPLHF
TRBD1 TRBJ2-5 - TRBV9 TGTGCCAGCAGCGTAGATTTGGGAGACAGGGGGGCTAGCGGGACCCAGTACTTC CASSVDLGDRGASGTQYF
- TRBJ2-5 few TRBV4-3 TGCGCCAGCAGCCAAGATCGTGTCGGGTGGGCCCGGGAGACCCAGTACTTC CASSQDRVGWARETQYF
- TRBJ2-7 few TRBV9 TGTGCCAGCAGCGTAGAGGGGGGCTGGGGCTACGAGCAGTACTTC CASSVEGGWGYEQYF
TRBD1 TRBJ2-7 - TRBV5-6 TGTGCCAGCAGCTCCCGGGACAGGGGAGACTACGAGCAGTACTTC CASSSRDRGDYEQYF
- TRBJ2-7 few TRBV7-2 TGTGCCAGCAGCCCCCGTCTGGCCTACGAGCAGTACTTC CASSPRLAYEQYF
- TRBJ2-2 few TRBV12-3/TRBV12-4 TGTGCCAGCAGTTCCGGACAGACCGGGCAGACCGGGGAGCTGTTTTTT CASSSGQTGQTGELFF
- TRBJ2-1 - TRBV6-1 TGTGCCAGCAGTCCCCTGGTCTCTAACAATGAGCAGTTCTTC CASSPLVSNNEQFF
- TRBJ2-2 - TRBV7-2 TGTGCCAGCAGCTTATTCCTGAACACCGGGGAGCTGTTTTTT CASSLFLNTGELFF
- TRBJ1-3 - TRBV5-1 TGCGCCAGCAGTCCGGTCAGCTCTGGAAACACCATATATTTT CASSPVSSGNTIYF
- TRBJ1-1 many TRBV15 TGTGCCACCAGCTCAGGGCCCCTGTCGGATGCTTTCTTT CATSSGPLSDAFF
TRBD1 TRBJ2-5 few TRBV9 TGTGCCAGCAGCGTCTTACAGGGGCAAGAGACCCAGTACTTC CASSVLQGQETQYF
- TRBJ1-1 - TRBV6-1 TGTGCCAGCACTCAAATCAGGGGAGAGGGTGAAGCTTTCTTT CASTQIRGEGEAFF
- TRBJ1-4 - TRBV5-6 TGTGCCAGCAGCTGGTGGCAAACTCCTAATGAAAAACTGTTTTTT CASSWWQTPNEKLFF
- TRBJ2-2 - TRBV6-2/TRBV6-3 TGTGCCAGCACTATGCGGGCGAACACCGGGGAGCTGTTTTTT CASTMRANTGELFF
TRBD2 TRBJ2-5 - TRBV15 TGTGCCACCAGCAGAGGACTAGCAACCCAGTACTTC CATSRGLATQYF
TRBD1 TRBJ1-1 - TRBV5-1 TGCGCCAGCAGCTTGGGTTACGGGACAGATGAAGCTTTCTTT CASSLGYGTDEAFF
- TRBJ2-5 - TRBV6-2/TRBV6-3 TGTGCCAGCAGTTACGGGCGGGGAGCCCAAGAGACCCAGTACTTC CASSYGRGAQETQYF
TRBD2 TRBJ2-5 - TRBV24-1 TGTGCCACCGGCACGGGGGGGGGGCAGAAGACCCAGTACTTC CATGTGGGQKTQYF
- TRBJ2-2 - TRBV27 TGTGCCAGCACCACTCAGGCAGAGAACACCGGGGAGCTGTTTTTT CASTTQAENTGELFF
- TRBJ1-4 - TRBV15 TGTGCCACCAGCAGACCGACTGAAAAACTGTTTTTT CATSRPTEKLFF
TRBD1 TRBJ2-1 few TRBV10-3 TGTGCCATCAGTGAGTCGAGGGACAGCTACAATGAGCAGTTCTTC CAISESRDSYNEQFF
TRBD1 TRBJ2-5 many TRBV5-6 TGTGCCAGCAGCTTGGACAGGGGGCAAGAGACCCAGTACTTC CASSLDRGQETQYF
TRBD1 TRBJ2-7 - TRBV5-1 TGCGCCGGGTCCGACAGGGGGCCCTGCGAGCAGTACTTC CAGSDRGPCEQYF
TRBD1 TRBJ2-2 few TRBV7-9 TGTGCCAGCAGCCCATTTGGACAGGGGATTGCCACCGGGGAGCTGTTTTTT CASSPFGQGIATGELFF
- TRBJ2-4 - TRBV5-1 TGCGCCAGCAGCTTGGGTGTTGGCGGGTGGAGTACCATTCAGTACTTC CASSLGVGGWSTIQYF
- TRBJ1-4 - TRBV5-5 TGTGCCAGCAGCTTTGGACAGCCTGGGGCTAATGAAAAACTGTTTTTT CASSFGQPGANEKLFF
TRBD1 TRBJ1-5 - TRBV6-1 TGTGCCAGCAGATCCGGGACAGGGGGCCGGACGAATCAGCCCCAGCATTTT CASRSGTGGRTNQPQHF
- TRBJ2-1 - TRBV19 TGTGCCAGTAGTTTTGCGGAACTCGTCTACAATGAGCAGTTCTTC CASSFAELVYNEQFF
- TRBJ2-5 - TRBV20-1 TGCAGTGCTAGGCCCCCGGGGGAGGTTCAAGAGACCCAGTACTTC CSARPPGEVQETQYF
- TRBJ1-2 few TRBV11-1 TGTGCCAGCAGCTTCGGTGGGAAATATGGCTACACCTTC CASSFGGKYGYTF
- TRBJ1-2 - TRBV27 TGTGCCAGCACCCAAACTGGAGGGGCTAGTGGCTACACCTTC CASTQTGGASGYTF
TRBD2 TRBJ2-1 - TRBV28 TGTGCCAGCAGTTACCCGGGGGGGCGTCAACGGTTCTTC CASSYPGGRQRFF
- TRBJ1-6 few TRBV5-6 TGTGCCAGCAGCTTGGGACCCCCAGGGGTGGAATCACCCCTCCACTTT CASSLGPPGVESPLHF
- TRBJ2-2 - TRBV12-3/TRBV12-4 TGTGCCAGCACCGGACCTAGACCCGGGGAGCTGTTTTTT CASTGPRPGELFF
TRBD2 TRBJ2-7 few TRBV20-1 TGCAGTGCACGGGGACTAGCGGGGCAGCAGTACTTC CSARGLAGQQYF
- TRBJ2-2 many TRBV4-1 TGCGCCAGCAGCCAAACATTGGCCGGGGAGCTGTTTTTT CASSQTLAGELFF